This T cell receptor beta chain was documented in a study of cytomegalovirus exposure and HLA in healthy donors. Broader study findings: Presence/absence analyses took donor sequencing depth as roughly uniform. The HLA-A and HLA-B alleles of most subjects were reportedly predicted accurately from TCR beta sequences. In a later analysis, TCR association rates varied by HLA locus: DRB1 most, HLA-C fewest.

This clone has a handful of counts. What it recognizes is unknown. With 60 Vbeta and 13 Jbeta primers, the PCR was carried out. The data were produced by immunoSEQ multiplex PCR, yet TCRdb's version contains in-frame clones alone and is incomplete. The repertoire holds approximately 160,000 clones, more than 65% seen once, with around 1.3% in the top ten. The germline gives CDR1 GTSNPN, CDR2 SVGIG (reference sequence). J gave up 5 bases and V 3 bases, and 15 bases lay outside the gene matches. This CDR3 contains 18 residues. The source of this sequence is a man aged 50 to 59 in good health and CMV-seropositive. The chain carries TRBV30 and TRBJ2-5; 13 nucleotides line up with TRBD2. The sequencing input was PBMCs. The CDR3: CAWSLYRTSGRSRETQYF. The CDR3 DNA reads TGTGCCTGGAGCCTCTACAGGACTAGCGGGAGAAGTCGGGAGACCCAGTACTTC.